What follows are 7 T cell receptor beta chains derived from one specimen sequenced in a study of CD8+CD57+ T cells in acquired aplastic anemia (dated by TCRdb to 2017 to 2018). Sequencing relied on an Illumina HiSeq 2000. TCR beta VDJ combination and CDR3 sequence profiling used genomic DNA as the template. Starting from the raw public reads, TCRdb applied fastp trimming at Q25, assembled clones with MiXCR and retained in-frame beta chains. All rows with the same CDR3 protein become a single entry with the most common DNA and genes. The sample contains some 160,000 distinct CDR3 sequences, less than 50% of them found a single time. Clones ranked in the top ten supply 2.5% to 4% of the sample. The patients picked for sequencing were ones in whom flow cytometry had shown an expansion of CD8+CD57+ cells. The specimen was sorted CD4+, CD8+, or CD8+CD57+ T cells (not recorded which) from PBMCs. These receptors all come from a human donor with aplastic anemia.

V gene TRBV25-1 combines with J gene TRBJ2-1; 11 positions match TRBD2. Germline CDR1 MGHDK, CDR2 SYGVNS. V shed 11 bases and J 6 bases; nucleotides not matched to a gene: 6. CDR3 length: 13 residues. DNA for the CDR3: TGTGCCGCAGGACTAGCGGGCCCCAATGAGCAGTTCTTC. Its protein product is CAAGLAGPNEQFF. Based on the CDR3 plus reference TRBV25-1 and TRBJ2-1, the full variable domain is EADIYQTPRYLVIGTGKKITLECSQTMGHDKMYWYQQDPGMELHLIHYSYGVNSTEKGDLSSESTVSRIRTEHFPLTLESARPSHTSQYLCAAGLAGPNEQFFGPGTRLTVL.

In nucleotides, the CDR3 is TGTGCCAGCAGCCCCTCCTTGGCAACTAATGAAAAACTGTTTTTT. It encodes CASSPSLATNEKLFF. V is TRBV7-9 and J is TRBJ1-4, with no clear D. The CDR3 totals 15 residues. The V end lost 5 bases, the J end lost 0 bases, and 10 bases lay between the germline ends. Germline V lookup: CDR1 SEHNR, CDR2 FQNEAQ (reference sequence).

With respect to this clonotype: Possible read error: a much larger clone is one base away. The chain couples TRBV5-1 to TRBJ1-4; weak D call: TRBD1 (5 bases). Germline V gives CDR1 SGHRS, CDR2 YFSETQ. The CDR3 sequence is 15 residues long. V lost 4 bases and J lost 8, with 18 bases in between. The chain's CDR3 is CASSRDGRGTEKLFF. The CDR3 DNA is TGCGCCAGCAGCCGTGACGGCCGGGGCACCGAAAAACTGTTTTTT. The variable domain in full, completed from reference TRBV5-1 and TRBJ1-4, reads KAGVTQTPRYLIKTRGQQVTLSCSPISGHRSVSWYQQTPGQGLQFLFEYFSETQRNKGNFPGRFSGRQFSNSRSEMNVSTLELGDSALYLCASSRDGRGTEKLFFGSGTQLSVL.

The chain joins TRBV11-1 to TRBJ1-6, with a tentative D call TRBD1 (6 bases). V was pared by 0 bases and J by 4 bases, with 16 bases between. CDR3 size: 18 residues. Looked up from germline, CDR1 is SGHAT and CDR2 is FQDESV (reference sequence). The CDR3 reads CASSLAAGGGKYNSPLHF. The CDR3 coding sequence is TGTGCCAGCAGCTTAGCGGCGGGGGGCGGAAAATATAATTCACCCCTCCACTTT.

This clonotype occurred many times. The chain joins TRBV20-1 to TRBJ1-2; 7 bases are shared with TRBD1. The CDR3 has 15 residues. The V segment lost 5 bases and the J segment 8 bases; nucleotides outside the gene matches: 17. Germline V gene lookup returns CDR1 DFQATT and CDR2 SNEGSKA (reference sequence). The CDR3 DNA is TGCAGTGCTCTTACGGACAGGACCTTAACGCCGGGCTACACCTTC. It encodes CSALTDRTLTPGYTF.

In this sample, this clonotype turned up many times. V is TRBV6-2 or TRBV6-3 and J is TRBJ2-5; D is uncertain. Trimming stripped 2 bases from V and 2 bases from J, with 3 bases between. The germline CDR1 and CDR2 sequences are MNHEY and SVGEGT. This CDR3 spans 12 amino acids. The CDR3 sequence: CASSYGQETQYF. For the CDR3, the DNA is TGTGCCAGCAGTTACGGACAAGAGACCCAGTACTTC.

In nucleotides, the CDR3 is TGCAGCGTTGAAGATCGTATCGGGGAGGGAGAGACCCAGTACTTC. Translating gives CSVEDRIGEGETQYF. This chain uses TRBV29-1 with TRBJ2-5, with TRBD2 matching 7 bases. With V trimmed by 0 bases and J by 4 bases, 8 bases remained unmatched. CDR3 length: 15 amino acids. Germline CDR1 and CDR2: SQVTM and ANQGSEA.